This T cell receptor beta chain came from a study of blood T cell repertoires in COVID-19. Looking at the study overall: From T cells, B-cell-depleted T cells, or PBMCs came the material, which was cDNA or gDNA.

In terms of age and location, participants ranged from about 18 to 100 years and lived in about 25 US areas. The data were produced by immunoSEQ multiplex PCR, yet TCRdb's version contains in-frame clones alone and is incomplete. Of approximately 140,000 clones in the sample, around 84% are singletons; the top ten hold roughly 2.2%. The length of the CDR3 is 15 residues. The ends lost 4 bases at V and 3 bases at J; junction bases unmatched: 8. Germline values: CDR1 MNHEY, CDR2 SVGAGI. The sequence came from a man aged 40-49 years with acute COVID-19. Input material: PBMCs or T cells enriched from blood (not recorded which). The gene calls are TRBV6-5 and TRBJ1-2; 7 nucleotides align to TRBD1. CDR3 DNA sequence: TGTGCCAGCAGTTCCCTAGGACAGGACGACTATGGCTACACCTTC. This translates into CASSSLGQDDYGYTF.